Below, 18 T cell receptor beta chains from the same sample are listed, as sequenced in a study of blood T cells in healthy people across ages. A J-beta primer mix and a sample-barcoded 5' primer were used in a second PCR of about 7 to 12 cycles. TCRdb itself ran the 5' RACE reads through MiXCR, one entry per CDR3 protein. The repertoire has about 780,000 distinct CDR3 sequences, 25% to 30% of them found once; the top ten carry less than 3.5%. This sample was shared with a second study, whose subject was T cells of mothers and their children.

Sample: blood. These receptors came from a boy aged 5-17 years in good health.

This chain joins TRBV7-9 and TRBJ1-4; 10 bases align to TRBD1. V lost 7 bases, J lost 7 bases, and 6 bases stayed unmatched. Germline V lookup: CDR1 SEHNR, CDR2 FQNEAQ (reference sequence). CDR3 length: 14 amino acids. The CDR3 reads CASTSRDRGEKLFF. The CDR3 nucleotides read TGTGCCAGCACCAGCCGGGACAGGGGTGAAAAACTGTTTTTT.

This clonotype was counted a few times. The chain recombines TRBV5-5 with TRBJ2-5; D unclear. Germline assignment: CDR1 SGHKS and CDR2 YYEKEE (reference sequence). The ends were cut back, 4 bases at V and 4 bases at J, with 20 bases in the middle. The CDR3 loop spans 16 amino acids. Here the CDR3 DNA reads TGTGCCAGCAGCCTGGTATGGCCCCGTGGGTCAGAGACCCAGTACTTC. Its translation: CASSLVWPRGSETQYF.

The gene calls are TRBV6-1 and TRBJ1-1, with unresolved D. V lost 7 bases and J lost 0, with 3 bases in between. CDR3 size: 11 residues. Germline CDR1 and CDR2: MNHNS and SASEGT. CDR3 DNA sequence: TGTGCCAGCATGGTGAACACTGAAGCTTTCTTT. As protein: CASMVNTEAFF.

The chain uses TRBV7-2 and TRBJ2-5, with a possible D match to TRBD1 (5 bases). CDR3 length equals 17 residues. CDR1 and CDR2 (germline): SGHTA, FQGNSA. With 1 base removed from V and 5 bases from J, the gap between germline ends came to 20 bases. The DNA of the CDR3 is TGTGCCAGCAGCTTAGTGTGGGGCAGGACCCTGGGGGAGACCCAGTACTTC. Translated, it gives CASSLVWGRTLGETQYF.

V and J are TRBV20-1 and TRBJ2-1, with 8 bases fitting TRBD2. The V gene end was trimmed by 4 bases and the J gene end by 4 bases; junction bases not matched to a gene: 6. The germline V gene has CDR1 DFQATT and CDR2 SNEGSKA (reference sequence). The CDR3 runs 14 residues. The CDR3 nucleotides read TGCAGTGCTACGGGTAGCGGGATATACAATGAGCAGTTCTTC. Translating it yields CSATGSGIYNEQFF.

This clonotype came up a few times. The chain links TRBV7-9 to TRBJ2-5, with D hard to call. Trimming stripped 1 base from V and 3 bases from J, with 15 bases between. The CDR3 is made up of 16 amino acids. Germline V gene data show CDR1 as SEHNR and CDR2 as FQNEAQ (reference sequence). CDR3 sequence (DNA): TGTGCCAGCAGCTTAGTTTGGCGATTGGTCAAAGAGACCCAGTACTTC. Translated, it gives CASSLVWRLVKETQYF. Combining the CDR3 with reference TRBV7-9 and TRBJ2-5 gives the whole variable domain DTGVSQNPRHKITKRGQNVTFRCDPISEHNRLYWYRQTLGQGPEFLTYFQNEAQLEKSRLLSDRFSAERPKGSFSTLEIQRTEQGDSAMYLCASSLVWRLVKETQYFGPGTRLLVL.

This clonotype has only a few counts. This chain links TRBV4-1 with TRBJ1-2; no clear D. This CDR3 is 14 amino acids long. V was cut by 1 base and J by 4 bases, with 10 bases left in between. Germline CDR1 reads MGHRA; CDR2 reads YSYEKL. The CDR3 reads CASSQVGGGYGYTF. Written as DNA, the CDR3 is TGCGCCAGCAGCCAAGTAGGCGGCGGCTATGGCTACACCTTC.

This clonotype has a handful of counts. The rearrangement links TRBV7-3 to TRBJ2-7, with a weak D call TRBD2 (7 bases). The end of the DNA is better explained by TRBJ2-1, so the J call may be wrong. The CDR3 sequence is 15 residues long. Germline V gene sequence: CDR1 SGHTA, CDR2 FQGTGA. CDR3 in DNA: TGTGCCAGCAGCCTAGGGGGGGGGTACCACAATGAGCAGTTCTTC. This codes for CASSLGGGYHNEQFF.

This clonotype was detected a few times. The CDR3 region is CASSLSGGDGYTF. Written as DNA, the CDR3 is TGTGCCAGCAGCCTTTCAGGGGGGGATGGCTACACCTTC. The chain couples TRBV7-3 to TRBJ1-2, with TRBD1 matching 7 bases. V gave up 5 bases and J gave up 6 bases; unmatched junction bases: 6. CDR1 is SGHTA, CDR2 FQGTGA, per germline. The CDR3 length is 13 residues.

This clonotype was seen only a few times. The chain couples TRBV6-1 to TRBJ2-1, with TRBD2 matching over 10 bases. J lost 5 bases, V lost 6 bases, and 10 bases had no gene match. The germline V gene encodes CDR1 MNHNS and CDR2 SASEGT. CDR3 length: 16 residues. This CDR3 is CASSRTGTSVNNEQFF. The CDR3 DNA reads TGTGCCAGCAGCCGTACCGGGACTAGCGTTAACAATGAGCAGTTCTTC.

This clonotype was observed a handful of times. The CDR3 protein is CASSPDRNSPLHF. The CDR3 DNA reads TGTGCCAGCAGCCCCGACAGGAATTCACCCCTCCACTTT. The chain joins TRBV3-1 to TRBJ1-6; possible D gene TRBD1, 6 bases. Germline CDR1 and CDR2: LGHDT and YNNKEL (reference sequence). The CDR3 totals 13 residues. V was trimmed by 4 bases and J by 7 bases, leaving 8 bases between them.

This clonotype has just a few counts. This likely comes from a read error, as the CDR3 has no conserved phenylalanine or tryptophan at its end. V and J are TRBV6-5 and TRBJ2-5, with TRBD2 as a possible D gene (5 bases). The J call may be incorrect, as the DNA end agrees better with TRBJ2-7. The germline gives CDR1 MNHEY, CDR2 SVGAGI. The CDR3 extends over 15 amino acids. The CDR3 bases are TGTGCCAGCAGTTCGGTTGGGTTGAGGGAGTACGAGCAGTACTTA. It codes for CASSSVGLREYEQYL.

This clonotype was detected a few times. J is TRBJ2-1 and V is TRBV20-1; 9 nucleotides agree with TRBD2. Germline lookup yields CDR1 DFQATT and CDR2 SNEGSKA (reference sequence). This CDR3 has 14 amino acids. V was clipped by 2 bases and J by 2 bases; unmatched bases: 1. The CDR3 DNA sequence: TGCAGTGCTAGACTAGCGGGGCCCTACAATGAGCAGTTCTTC. Its protein is CSARLAGPYNEQFF.

The CDR3 loop is CASSPWGGVNINEQFF. Here the CDR3 DNA reads TGCGCCAGCAGCCCCTGGGGAGGGGTGAACATCAATGAGCAGTTCTTC. The chain has TRBV5-1 and TRBJ2-5; the match to TRBD2 covers 7 bases. The DNA end is a closer match to TRBJ2-1, so the J assignment may be wrong. The germline V gene has CDR1 SGHRS and CDR2 YFSETQ. This CDR3 has 16 amino acids.

This sequence joins TRBV6-2 or TRBV6-3 and TRBJ1-1; a possible D gene is TRBD1 (6 bases). Trimming took 4 bases from V and 8 from J, leaving 20 bases between them. Per the germline V gene, CDR1 is MNHEY and CDR2 is SVGEGT. CDR3 size: 15 residues. The CDR3 DNA reads TGTGCCAGCAGTTGGGACACCAGAAGGGACTCGGAAGCTTTCTTT. It specifies CASSWDTRRDSEAFF.

This clonotype was found a few times. This sequence joins TRBV2 and TRBJ1-2; no reliable D call. V gave up 2 bases and J gave up 4 bases, with 11 bases separating them. The germline V gene encodes CDR1 SNHLY and CDR2 FYNNEI. The CDR3 spans 14 residues. CDR3: CASSERLGIYGYTF. For the CDR3, the DNA is TGTGCCAGCAGTGAAAGGCTCGGGATCTATGGCTACACCTTC. The whole variable domain, filled in from reference TRBV2 and TRBJ1-2, reads EPEVTQTPSHQVTQMGQEVILRCVPISNHLYFYWYRQILGQKVEFLVSFYNNEISEKSEIFDDQFSVERPDGSNFTLKIRSTKLEDSAMYFCASSERLGIYGYTFGSGTRLTVV.

This clonotype was counted a few times. The gene calls are TRBV21-1 and TRBJ1-4; the D call of TRBD1 is as the table states it, not checked on the DNA. TRBV21-1 is flagged as a pseudogene. CDR3 length: 15 residues. The CDR3, as DNA: TGTGCCAGCAGCAAAGGTTTGGCAGGGAATGAAAAACTGTTTTTT. It is translated as CASSKGLAGNEKLFF.

The chain recombines TRBV6-5 with TRBJ2-3, with 10 bases fitting TRBD1. From germline, CDR1 is MNHEY and CDR2 SVGAGI. This CDR3 region has 19 residues. Losses at the gene ends were 0 bases for V and 2 bases for J; bases not matched to a gene: 11. The CDR3 reads CASSYSGKPGQGSTDTQYF. The CDR3 DNA reads TGTGCCAGCAGTTACTCTGGGAAACCGGGACAGGGGTCCACAGATACGCAGTATTTT.